This paragraph covers one T cell receptor (beta chain) sequence. Its antigen is as yet unknown. The sample comes from a study of vaccination and CD4 T cells after COVID-19. Study-level information: Convalescent persons amounted to six males plus four females, two of whom were Hispanic.

The CDR3 is made up of 12 amino acids. V lost 3 bases and J 5 bases, leaving 11 bases between the germline ends. From germline, CDR1 is GTSNPN and CDR2 SVGIG (reference sequence). Sequenced with the Oncomine TCR Beta short-read assay was DNA taken from cultured CD4+ T cells. TCRdb reprocessed the PCR reads with MiXCR, giving one entry per CDR3 protein. This sample has thousands of distinct CDR3 sequences, with 39% found just once. Noted treatment: roughly nine-day PBMC culture with coronavirus spike peptide pools or control peptides (ViraFEST assay). Ahead of the COVID-19 pandemic (2011-2018), the CD4+ T cells of the unexposed donor were collected. Antigen-specific T cell expansion with peptide pools preceded TCR sequencing in the ViraFEST approach. Some 2.2 million PBMCs per well were cultured with roughly 9.2 IU/ml IL-2 and 8.5 to 10 ug/ml peptide pools.

The sequence derives from a human donor in good health. This chain joins TRBV30 and TRBJ2-7; tentatively, D is TRBD2 (7 bases). Input material: CD4+ T cells from blood, cultured in vitro. The CDR3 reads CAWRGGAHEQYF. In DNA, the CDR3 is TGTGCCTGGAGAGGGGGGGCCCACGAGCAGTACTTC.